The entry that follows covers one T cell receptor (beta chain) sequence. Its specificity is not known. This sample stems from a study of cytomegalovirus exposure and HLA in healthy donors. Overall study findings and caveats: HLA allele associations emerged for fewer than 20,000 TCR beta sequences in a later analysis, at 0.05 false discovery rate. The classifier reportedly diagnosed cytomegalovirus status with high specificity and sensitivity. Specificity of a few CMV-associated chains for CMV antigens was verified in vitro.

Germline V gene data show CDR1 as SGHTA and CDR2 as FQGNSA. Trimming cost V 4 bases and J 6 bases; bases outside gene matches: 6. The CDR3 is 14 amino acids. Researchers ran the PCR with 60 Vbeta and 13 Jbeta primers. Only in-frame clones appear in the TCRdb table, and some are missing; sequencing was by immunoSEQ multiplex PCR. The sample lists roughly 120,000 clones; over 60% were seen once. This rearrangement joins TRBV7-2 to TRBJ2-7; 10 bases are a match to TRBD2. What was sequenced was PBMCs. This sequence was found in a man between 60 and 70 years old in good health and CMV-seropositive. As DNA, the CDR3 is TGTGCCAGCAGCTGGGGGGGGACTAGCGCCGAGCAGTACTTC. It encodes CASSWGGTSAEQYF.